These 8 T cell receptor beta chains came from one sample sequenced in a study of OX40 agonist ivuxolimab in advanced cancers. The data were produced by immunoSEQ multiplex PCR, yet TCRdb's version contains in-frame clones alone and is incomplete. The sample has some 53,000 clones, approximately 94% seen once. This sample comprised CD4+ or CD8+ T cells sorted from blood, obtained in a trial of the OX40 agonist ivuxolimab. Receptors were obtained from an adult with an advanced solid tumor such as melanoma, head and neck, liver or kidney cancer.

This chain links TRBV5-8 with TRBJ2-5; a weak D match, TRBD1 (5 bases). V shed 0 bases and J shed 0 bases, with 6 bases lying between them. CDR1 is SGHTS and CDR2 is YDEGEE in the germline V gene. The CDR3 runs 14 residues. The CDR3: CASSLDRYQETQYF. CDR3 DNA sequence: TGTGCCAGCAGCTTGGACAGGTACCAAGAGACCCAGTACTTC.

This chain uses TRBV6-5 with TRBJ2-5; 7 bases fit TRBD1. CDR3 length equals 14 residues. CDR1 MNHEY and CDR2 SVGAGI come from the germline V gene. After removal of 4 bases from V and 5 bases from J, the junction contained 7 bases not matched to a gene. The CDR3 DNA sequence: TGTGCCAGCAGTTCTACAGGGGTAAGGGAGACCCAGTACTTC. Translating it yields CASSSTGVRETQYF.

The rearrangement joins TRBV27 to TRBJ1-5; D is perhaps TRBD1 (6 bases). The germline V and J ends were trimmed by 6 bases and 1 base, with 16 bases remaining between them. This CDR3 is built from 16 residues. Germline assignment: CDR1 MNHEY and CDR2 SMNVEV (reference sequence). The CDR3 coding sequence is TGTGCCAGCAGCCCGCAGGGGAAGGGAAGCAATCAGCCCCAGCATTTT. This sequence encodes CASSPQGKGSNQPQHF.

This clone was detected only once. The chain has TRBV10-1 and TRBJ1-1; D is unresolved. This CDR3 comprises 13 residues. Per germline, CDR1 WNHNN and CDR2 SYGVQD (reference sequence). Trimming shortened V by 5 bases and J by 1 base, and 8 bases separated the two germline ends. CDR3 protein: CASSRASNTEAFF. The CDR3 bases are TGCGCCAGCAGTCGGGCGTCGAACACTGAAGCTTTCTTT.

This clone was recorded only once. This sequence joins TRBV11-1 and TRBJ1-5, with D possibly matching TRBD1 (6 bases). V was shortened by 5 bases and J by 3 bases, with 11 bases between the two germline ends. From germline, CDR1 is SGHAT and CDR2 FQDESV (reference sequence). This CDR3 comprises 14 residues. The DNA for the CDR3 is TGTGCCAGCAGCCTGGACAGCATCAATCAGCCCCAGCATTTT. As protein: CASSLDSINQPQHF.

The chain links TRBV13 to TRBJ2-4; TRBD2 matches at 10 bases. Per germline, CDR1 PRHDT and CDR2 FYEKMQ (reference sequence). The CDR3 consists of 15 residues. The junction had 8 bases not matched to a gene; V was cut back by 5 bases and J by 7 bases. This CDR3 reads CASSTRLAGANIQYF. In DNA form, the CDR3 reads TGTGCCAGCAGCACCCGCCTAGCGGGAGCTAACATTCAGTACTTC.

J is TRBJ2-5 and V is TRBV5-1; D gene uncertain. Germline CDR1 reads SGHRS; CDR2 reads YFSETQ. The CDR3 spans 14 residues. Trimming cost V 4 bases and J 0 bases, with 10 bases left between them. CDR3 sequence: CASSPDGYQETQYF. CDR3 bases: TGCGCCAGCAGCCCGGACGGGTACCAAGAGACCCAGTACTTC.

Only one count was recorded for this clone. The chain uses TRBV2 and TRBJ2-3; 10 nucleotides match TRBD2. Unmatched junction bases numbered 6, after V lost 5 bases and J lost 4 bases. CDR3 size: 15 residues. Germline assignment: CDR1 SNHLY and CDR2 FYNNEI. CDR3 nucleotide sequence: TGTGCCAGCAGTCGGGCCGGGACTAGCGCAGATACGCAGTATTTT. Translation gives CASSRAGTSADTQYF.